The 5 T cell receptor beta chains below were found in one sample sequenced in a study of CD8+CD57+ T cells in acquired aplastic anemia. TCR beta VDJ and CDR3 profiling used genomic DNA as template. TCRdb redid the calling of the reads with MiXCR, one entry per CDR3 protein. The profile shows approximately 160,000 distinct CDR3 sequences, 35% to 55% of them singletons. The source material was sorted CD4+, CD8+, or CD8+CD57+ T cells (not recorded which) from PBMCs. The origin of the receptors is a human donor in good health.

The V call is TRBV3-1, the J call TRBJ2-1; 9 bases are a match to TRBD2. The V segment lost 8 bases and the J segment 9 bases; nucleotides outside the gene matches: 11. Germline CDR1 is LGHDT and CDR2 is YNNKEL (reference sequence). This CDR3 spans 14 amino acids. The CDR3 here is CASGVRGGVGEQFF. The CDR3, as DNA: TGTGCCAGCGGGGTGCGGGGGGGAGTGGGTGAGCAGTTCTTC.

There are a few counts of this clonotype. The chain recombines TRBV7-3 with TRBJ2-1, with 10 bases that match TRBD2. Germline CDR1 SGHTA, CDR2 FQGTGA. CDR3 size: 15 residues. Trimming at V came to 6 bases and at J to 10 bases, leaving 12 bases not matched to a gene. The CDR3 is CASSLEAGGPREQFF. CDR3 DNA: TGTGCCAGCAGTCTTGAAGCGGGAGGGCCGAGGGAGCAGTTCTTC.

This clonotype was counted many times. The V gene is TRBV7-3, the J gene TRBJ2-5; possibly TRBD2 for D (5 bases). Germline values: CDR1 SGHTA, CDR2 FQGTGA. V was clipped by 5 bases and J by 5 bases, with 12 bases between them. The length of the CDR3 is 13 residues. The CDR3 DNA reads TGTGCCAGCAGCAACAAGCCGGGGGAGACCCAGTACTTC. It encodes CASSNKPGETQYF.

This clonotype was counted at least ten times. The gene calls are TRBV11-2 and TRBJ2-7; D is unresolved. Trimming took off 0 bases at V and 7 bases at J, with 13 bases between the two ends. Germline V CDR1 and CDR2: SGHAT, FQNNGV. The CDR3 has 14 residues. This CDR3 reads CASSLDTGYSEQYF. Written as DNA, the CDR3 is TGTGCCAGCAGCTTAGATACCGGCTACTCTGAGCAGTACTTC.

This clonotype has ten or more counts. The genes are TRBV9 and TRBJ1-4, with a possible D match to TRBD1 (5 bases). Trimming cost V 1 base and J 4 bases, with 11 bases left between them. Per germline, CDR1 SGDLS and CDR2 YYNGEE. This CDR3 spans 15 amino acids. CDR3 DNA: TGTGCCAGCAGCGTAAGTCAGGGAGTTAATGAAAAACTGTTTTTT. This gives the protein CASSVSQGVNEKLFF.